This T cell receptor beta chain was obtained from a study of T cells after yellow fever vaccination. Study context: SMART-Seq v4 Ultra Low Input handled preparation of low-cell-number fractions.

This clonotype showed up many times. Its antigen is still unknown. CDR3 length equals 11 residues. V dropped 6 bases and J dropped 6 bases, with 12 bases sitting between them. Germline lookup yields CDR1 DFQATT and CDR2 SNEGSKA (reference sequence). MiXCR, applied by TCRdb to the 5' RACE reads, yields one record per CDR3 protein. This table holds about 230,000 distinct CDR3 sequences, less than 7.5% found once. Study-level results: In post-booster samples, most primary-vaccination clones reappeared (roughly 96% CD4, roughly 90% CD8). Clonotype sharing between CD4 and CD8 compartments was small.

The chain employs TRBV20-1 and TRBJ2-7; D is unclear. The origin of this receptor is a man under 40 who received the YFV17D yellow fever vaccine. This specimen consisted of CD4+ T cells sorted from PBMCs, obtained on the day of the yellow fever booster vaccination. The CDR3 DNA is TGCAGTGCAGCACAAGAGGCCGAGCAGTACTTC. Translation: CSAAQEAEQYF.